This entry features one T cell receptor beta chain sequence. This CDR3 is built from 14 residues. The germline CDR1 and CDR2 sequences are MNHNY and SVGAGI (reference sequence). Trimming took 0 bases from V and 5 from J, leaving 10 bases between them. The sample comes from a study of T-cell memory formation after mild COVID-19. Libraries for TCRalpha and TCRbeta carried sample barcodes and unique molecular identifiers via 5'RACE. Each CDR3 protein is one row after TCRdb ran MiXCR on the 5' RACE reads. The profile covers under 450,000 distinct CDR3 sequences, with 13% to 15% appearing a single time and less than 25% taken by the ten largest.

The source material was PBMCs or a T cell subset sorted from them (not recorded which). This chain connects TRBV6-6 to TRBJ2-5; no clear D gene. This clonotype was obtained from a man between 18 and 35 years old who had mild COVID-19 (a few samples of this study predate the infection). Cell type and time point are not known. CDR3 in amino acids: CASSYSTGRETQYF. CDR3 in DNA: TGTGCCAGCAGTTACTCAACGGGTCGGGAGACCCAGTACTTC.